This paragraph covers one T cell receptor beta chain sequence. The antigen remains undetermined. The sample originates from a study of human T cells and chemical hapten exposure. Study observations and caveats: Following DPC sensitization, TCRs present above 1 in 1000 frequency showed no change.

The sample's time point: patch test 3, about 24 weeks after DPC sensitization. The treatment denotes: therapeutic diphenylcyclopropenone sensitization with weekly scalp DPC. Whole blood that had not been fractionated was the source of extracted total RNA. TCRdb processed the RACE reads anew with MiXCR; each CDR3 protein has one entry. The sample includes 100,000 or so distinct CDR3 sequences, less than 40% of them seen just once. Trimming pared 3 bases from V and 0 bases from J, leaving 3 bases between. Germline CDR1 SGHTA, CDR2 FQGTGA. The CDR3 totals 14 residues. The sample consisted of whole blood, taken in connection with sensitization to the hapten diphenylcyclopropenone (DPC). This TCR was recovered from a man aged 35-49 years with alopecia areata. Some clones in this sample may be carry-over from other donors' samples. This chain joins TRBV7-3 and TRBJ2-6; D is unclear. In DNA form, the CDR3 reads TGTGCCAGCAGCTTCGGCTCTGGGGCCAACGTCCTGACTTTC. This sequence encodes CASSFGSGANVLTF. Variable domain in full (rest from reference TRBV7-3 and TRBJ2-6): GAGVSQTPSNKVTEKGKYVELRCDPISGHTALYWYRQSLGQGPEFLIYFQGTGAADDSGLPNDRFFAVRPEGSVSTLKIQRTERGDSAVYLCASSFGSGANVLTFGAGSRLTVL.